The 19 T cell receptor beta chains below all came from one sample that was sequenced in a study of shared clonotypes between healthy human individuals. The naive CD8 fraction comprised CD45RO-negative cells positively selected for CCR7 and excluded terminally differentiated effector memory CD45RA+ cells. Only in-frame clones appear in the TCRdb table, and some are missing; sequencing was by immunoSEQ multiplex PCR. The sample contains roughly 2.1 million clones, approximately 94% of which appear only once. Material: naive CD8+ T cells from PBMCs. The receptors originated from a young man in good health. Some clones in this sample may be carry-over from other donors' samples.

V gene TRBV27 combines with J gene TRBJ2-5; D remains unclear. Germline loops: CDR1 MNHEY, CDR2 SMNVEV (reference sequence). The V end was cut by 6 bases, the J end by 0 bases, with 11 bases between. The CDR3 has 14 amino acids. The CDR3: CASRAMGYQETQYF. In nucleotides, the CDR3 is TGTGCCAGCAGGGCCATGGGTTACCAAGAGACCCAGTACTTC.

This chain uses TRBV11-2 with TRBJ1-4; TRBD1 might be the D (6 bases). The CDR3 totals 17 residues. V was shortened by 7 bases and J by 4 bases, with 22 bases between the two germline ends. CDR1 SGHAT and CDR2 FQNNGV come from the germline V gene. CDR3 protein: CASTTGTLRRINEKLFF. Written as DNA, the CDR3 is TGTGCCAGCACCACCGGGACATTACGAAGGATTAATGAAAAACTGTTTTTT.

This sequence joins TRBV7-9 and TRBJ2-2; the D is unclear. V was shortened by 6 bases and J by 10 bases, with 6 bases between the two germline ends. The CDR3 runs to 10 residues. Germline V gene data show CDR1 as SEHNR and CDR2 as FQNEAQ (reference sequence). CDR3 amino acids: CASRRQELFF. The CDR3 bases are TGTGCCAGCAGGCGACAGGAGCTGTTTTTT.

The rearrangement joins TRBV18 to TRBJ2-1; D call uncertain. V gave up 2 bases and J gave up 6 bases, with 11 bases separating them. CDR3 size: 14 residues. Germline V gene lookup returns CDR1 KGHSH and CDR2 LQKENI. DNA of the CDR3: TGTGCCAGCTCACCAGGGCAAGAAAGCAATGAGCAGTTCTTC. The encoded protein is CASSPGQESNEQFF.

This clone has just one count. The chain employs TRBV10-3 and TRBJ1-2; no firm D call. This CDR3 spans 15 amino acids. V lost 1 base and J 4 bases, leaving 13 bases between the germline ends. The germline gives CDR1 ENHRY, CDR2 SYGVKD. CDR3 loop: CAISEFVGKVYGYTF. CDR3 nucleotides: TGTGCCATCAGTGAGTTTGTGGGGAAAGTCTATGGCTACACCTTC.

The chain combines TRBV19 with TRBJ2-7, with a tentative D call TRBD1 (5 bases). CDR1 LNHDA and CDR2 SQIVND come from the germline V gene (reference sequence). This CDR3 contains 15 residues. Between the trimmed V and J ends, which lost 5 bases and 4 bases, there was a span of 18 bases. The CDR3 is CASSVVGTGFYEQYF. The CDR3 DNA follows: TGTGCCAGTAGTGTCGTAGGAACAGGATTTTACGAGCAGTACTTC.

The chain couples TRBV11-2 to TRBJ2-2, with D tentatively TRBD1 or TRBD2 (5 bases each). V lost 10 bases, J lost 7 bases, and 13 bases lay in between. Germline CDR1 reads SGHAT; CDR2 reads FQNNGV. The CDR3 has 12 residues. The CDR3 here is CANQRGIGELFF. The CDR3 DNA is TGTGCCAACCAGAGGGGTATCGGGGAGCTGTTTTTT.

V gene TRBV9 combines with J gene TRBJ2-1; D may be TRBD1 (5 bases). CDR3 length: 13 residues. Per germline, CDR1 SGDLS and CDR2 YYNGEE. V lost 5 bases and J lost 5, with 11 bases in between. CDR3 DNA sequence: TGTGCCAGCAGGGACCCAGGGAACAATGAGCAGTTCTTC. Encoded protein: CASRDPGNNEQFF. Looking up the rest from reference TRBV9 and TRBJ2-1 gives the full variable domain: DSGVTQTPKHLITATGQRVTLRCSPRSGDLSVYWYQQSLDQGLQFLIQYYNGEERAKGNILERFSAQQFPDLHSELNLSSLELGDSALYFCASRDPGNNEQFFGPGTRLTVL.

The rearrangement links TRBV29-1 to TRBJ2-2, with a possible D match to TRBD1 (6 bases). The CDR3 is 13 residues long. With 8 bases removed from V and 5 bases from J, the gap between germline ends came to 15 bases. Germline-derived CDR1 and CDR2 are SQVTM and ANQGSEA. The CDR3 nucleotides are TGCAGCTCAATCATAGGGGGAACCGGGGAGCTGTTTTTT. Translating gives CSSIIGGTGELFF.

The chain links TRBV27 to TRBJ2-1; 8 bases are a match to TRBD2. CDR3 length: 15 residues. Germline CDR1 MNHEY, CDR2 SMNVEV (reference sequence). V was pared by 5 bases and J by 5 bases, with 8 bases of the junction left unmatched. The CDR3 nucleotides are TGTGCCAGCAGTGGCATAGCGGGACGAAACAATGAGCAGTTCTTC. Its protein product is CASSGIAGRNNEQFF.

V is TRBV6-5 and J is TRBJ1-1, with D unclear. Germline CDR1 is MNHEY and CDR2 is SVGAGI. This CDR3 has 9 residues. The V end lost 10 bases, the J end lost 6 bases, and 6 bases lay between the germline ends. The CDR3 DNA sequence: TGTGCCACCCGCCCTGAAGCTTTCTTT. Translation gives CATRPEAFF.

The CDR3 DNA is TGTGCCAACCTAGGAGGGACAGCCTACGAGCAGTACTTC. It specifies CANLGGTAYEQYF. The chain links TRBV27 to TRBJ2-7; a possible D gene is TRBD1 (7 bases). V was trimmed by 10 bases and J by 2 bases, leaving 15 bases between them. This CDR3 is 13 amino acids long. Germline CDR1 reads MNHEY; CDR2 reads SMNVEV (reference sequence).

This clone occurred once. This chain's CDR3 is CASSSTSGRGNEQFF. CDR3 nucleotides: TGTGCCAGCAGCTCGACTAGCGGGAGAGGCAATGAGCAGTTCTTC. The chain combines TRBV11-2 with TRBJ2-1; 12 nucleotides align to TRBD2. V lost 4 bases and J lost 6; bases outside the gene matches: 4. The CDR3 has 15 residues. Germline CDR1 and CDR2: SGHAT and FQNNGV.

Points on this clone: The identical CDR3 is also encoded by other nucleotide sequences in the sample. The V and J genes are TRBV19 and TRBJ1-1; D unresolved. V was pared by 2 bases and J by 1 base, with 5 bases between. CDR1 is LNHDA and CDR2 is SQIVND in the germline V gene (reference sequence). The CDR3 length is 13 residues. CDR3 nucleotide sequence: TGTGCCAGTAGTATACTGGGGAACACTGAAGCTTTCTTT. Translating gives CASSILGNTEAFF.

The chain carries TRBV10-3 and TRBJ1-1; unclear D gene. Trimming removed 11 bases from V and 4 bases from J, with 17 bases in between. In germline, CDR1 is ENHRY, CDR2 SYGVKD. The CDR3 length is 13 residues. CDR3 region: CAARFGVGTEAFF. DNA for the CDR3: TGTGCCGCCCGATTCGGGGTCGGCACTGAAGCTTTCTTT.

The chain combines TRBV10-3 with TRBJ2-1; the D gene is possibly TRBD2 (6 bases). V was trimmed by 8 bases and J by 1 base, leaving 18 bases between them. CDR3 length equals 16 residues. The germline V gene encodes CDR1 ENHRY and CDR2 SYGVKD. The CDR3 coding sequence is TGTGCCATCGGAGGGACTCCTACTTCTTCCTACAATGAGCAGTTCTTC. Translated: CAIGGTPTSSYNEQFF.

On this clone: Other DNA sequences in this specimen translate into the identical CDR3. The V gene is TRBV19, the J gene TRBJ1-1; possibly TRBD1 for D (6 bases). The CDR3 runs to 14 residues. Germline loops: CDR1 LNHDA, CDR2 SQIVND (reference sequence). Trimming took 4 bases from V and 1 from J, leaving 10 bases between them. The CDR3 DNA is TGTGCCAGTAGTACAACACAGGGGAACACTGAAGCTTTCTTT. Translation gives CASSTTQGNTEAFF.

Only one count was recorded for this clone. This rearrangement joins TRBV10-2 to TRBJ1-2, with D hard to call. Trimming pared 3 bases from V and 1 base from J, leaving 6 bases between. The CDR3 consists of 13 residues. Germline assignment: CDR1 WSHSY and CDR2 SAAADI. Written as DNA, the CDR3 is TGCGCCAGCAGTGACGGCATTAACTATGGCTACACCTTC. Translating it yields CASSDGINYGYTF.

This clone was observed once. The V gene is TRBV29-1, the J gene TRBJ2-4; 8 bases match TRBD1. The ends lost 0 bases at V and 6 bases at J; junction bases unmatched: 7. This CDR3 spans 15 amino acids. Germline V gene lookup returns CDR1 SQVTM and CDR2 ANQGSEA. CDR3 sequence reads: CSVEEPPGGLNIQYF. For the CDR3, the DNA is TGCAGCGTTGAAGAACCCCCAGGGGGCCTAAACATTCAGTACTTC.